This TCR beta chain was identified during a study of T-cell reconstitution after alpha-beta-depleted transplantation in children. General study results and limits: Several hundred rapidly expanded clones from non-depleted graft cells reportedly supplied alpha-beta T cells about two months post-transplant. Among T cells one year after transplant, newly produced cells accounted for most counts and diversity.

Concerning this clonotype: Its antigen is undetermined.

Molecular barcoding with unique molecular identifiers was used for the TCRbeta library. TCRdb reprocessed the PCR reads with MiXCR, giving one entry per CDR3 protein. The table records 200,000 to 250,000 distinct CDR3 sequences, roughly 11% of them present only once. V lost 7 bases, J lost 7 bases, and 19 bases lay in between. The CDR3 loop spans 15 amino acids. Per the germline V gene, CDR1 is LNHDA and CDR2 is SQIVND (reference sequence). The receptor was isolated from a child under two years old with acute myeloid leukemia, due to receive a stem cell transplant. Sequenced here: PBMCs, sampled before TCRalphabeta/CD19-depleted stem cell transplant. The chain joins TRBV19 to TRBJ1-4, with D tentatively TRBD1 (5 bases). This CDR3 reads CASTKQGERGEKLFF. The CDR3 DNA follows: TGTGCCAGTACCAAACAAGGGGAAAGGGGTGAAAAACTGTTTTTT.